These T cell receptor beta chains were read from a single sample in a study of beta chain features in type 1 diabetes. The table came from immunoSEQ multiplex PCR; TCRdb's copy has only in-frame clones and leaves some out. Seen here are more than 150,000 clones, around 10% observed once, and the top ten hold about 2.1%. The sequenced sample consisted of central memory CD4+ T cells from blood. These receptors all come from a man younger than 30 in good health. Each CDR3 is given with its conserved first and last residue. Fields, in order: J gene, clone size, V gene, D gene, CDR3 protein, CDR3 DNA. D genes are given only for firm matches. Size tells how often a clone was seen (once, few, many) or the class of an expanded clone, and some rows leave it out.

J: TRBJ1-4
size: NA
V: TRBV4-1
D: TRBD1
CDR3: CASSQRYRGDNEKLFF
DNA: TGCGCCAGCAGCCAACGGTACAGGGGGGATAATGAAAAACTGTTTTTT

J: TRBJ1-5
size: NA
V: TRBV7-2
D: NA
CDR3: CASTRRGGGQPQHF
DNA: TGTGCCAGCACCCGGCGGGGGGGTGGTCAGCCCCAGCATTTT

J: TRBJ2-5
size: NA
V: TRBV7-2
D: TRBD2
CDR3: CASSFSPSSGRQETQYF
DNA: TGTGCCAGCAGCTTTAGTCCGAGTAGCGGGAGACAAGAGACCCAGTACTTC

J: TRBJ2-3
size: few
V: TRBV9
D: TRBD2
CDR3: CASSVGTSGGPRDTQYF
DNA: TGTGCCAGCAGCGTTGGGACTAGCGGGGGGCCGAGAGATACGCAGTATTTT

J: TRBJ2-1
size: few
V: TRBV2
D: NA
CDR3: CASARGEQFF
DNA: TGTGCCAGCGCGAGGGGTGAGCAGTTCTTC

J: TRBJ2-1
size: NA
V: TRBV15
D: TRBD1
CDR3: CATSSRGNEQFF
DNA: TGTGCCACCAGCAGCAGGGGGAATGAGCAGTTCTTC

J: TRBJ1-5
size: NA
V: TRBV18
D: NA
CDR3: CASSLEGTGSNQPQHF
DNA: TGTGCCAGCTCACTAGAGGGTACCGGGAGCAATCAGCCCCAGCATTTT

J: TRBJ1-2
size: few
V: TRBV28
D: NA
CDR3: CASSPTGRTNYGYTF
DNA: TGTGCCAGCAGTCCGACAGGACGAACTAACTATGGCTACACCTTC

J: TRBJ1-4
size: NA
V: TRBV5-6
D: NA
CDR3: CASSLGLNPNEKLFF
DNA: TGTGCCAGCAGCTTGGGCTTGAATCCTAATGAAAAACTGTTTTTT

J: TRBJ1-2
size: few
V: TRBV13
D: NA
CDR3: CASSFNPYGYTF
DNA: TGTGCCAGCAGCTTCAACCCCTATGGCTACACCTTC

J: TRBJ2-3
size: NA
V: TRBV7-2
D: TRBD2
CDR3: CASSPTTSGGHPDTQYF
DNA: TGTGCCAGCAGCCCGACGACTAGCGGGGGGCACCCAGATACGCAGTATTTT

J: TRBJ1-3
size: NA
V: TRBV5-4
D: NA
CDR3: CASSRGNTIYF
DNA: TGTGCCAGCAGCAGAGGAAACACCATATATTTT

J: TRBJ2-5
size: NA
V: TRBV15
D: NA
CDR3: CATSRAGALETQYF
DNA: TGTGCCACCAGCAGAGCGGGAGCTCTAGAGACCCAGTACTTC

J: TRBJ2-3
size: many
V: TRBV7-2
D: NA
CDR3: CASSFTTGSGTDTQYF
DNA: TGTGCCAGCAGCTTTACAACAGGGAGCGGCACAGATACGCAGTATTTT

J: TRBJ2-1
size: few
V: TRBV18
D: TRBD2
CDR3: CASSPLQREYILFF
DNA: TGTGCCAGCTCACCACTTCAGCGGGAGTATATCCTGTTCTTC

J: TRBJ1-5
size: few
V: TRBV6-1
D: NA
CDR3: CASTEGRGNQPQHF
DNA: TGTGCCAGCACCGAAGGGCGGGGCAATCAGCCCCAGCATTTT

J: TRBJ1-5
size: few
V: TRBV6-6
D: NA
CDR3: CASSPRGDQPQHF
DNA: TGTGCCAGCAGCCCCCGTGGGGATCAGCCCCAGCATTTT

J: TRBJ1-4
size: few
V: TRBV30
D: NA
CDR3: CAWNVGRGNEKLFF
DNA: TGTGCCTGGAATGTTGGCAGGGGAAATGAAAAACTGTTTTTT

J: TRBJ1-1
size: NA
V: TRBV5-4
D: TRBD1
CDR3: CASSGQGENTEAFF
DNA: TGTGCCAGCAGCGGACAGGGGGAGAACACTGAAGCTTTCTTT

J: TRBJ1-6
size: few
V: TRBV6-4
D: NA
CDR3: CASRGGGTPLDF
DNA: TGTGCCAGCAGAGGAGGTGGGACCCCCCTTGACTTT

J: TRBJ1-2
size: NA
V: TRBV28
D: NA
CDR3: CASSPHMEGDSYGYTF
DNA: TGTGCCAGCAGTCCCCATATGGAGGGGGATAGCTATGGCTACACCTTC

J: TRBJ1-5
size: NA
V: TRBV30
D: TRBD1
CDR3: CAWKGQGSNQPQHF
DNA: TGTGCCTGGAAGGGACAGGGAAGCAATCAGCCCCAGCATTTT

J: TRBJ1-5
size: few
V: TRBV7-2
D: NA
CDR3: CASSSDSLLPQHF
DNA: TGTGCCAGCAGCTCCGATTCCCTTTTGCCCCAGCATTTT

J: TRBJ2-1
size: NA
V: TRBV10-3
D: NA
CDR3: CAISKGRTRGHDEQFF
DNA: TGTGCCATCAGCAAAGGGCGGACGCGCGGGCACGATGAGCAGTTCTTC

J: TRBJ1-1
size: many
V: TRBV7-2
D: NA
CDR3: CASSFRRRNTEAFF
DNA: TGTGCCAGCAGCTTCCGGAGGCGGAACACTGAAGCTTTCTTT

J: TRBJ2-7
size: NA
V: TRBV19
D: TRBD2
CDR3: CASSARPSGRSSYEQYF
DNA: TGTGCCAGTAGTGCGCGTCCGAGCGGGAGGTCGTCCTACGAGCAGTACTTC

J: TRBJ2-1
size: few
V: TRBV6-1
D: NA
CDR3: CASSEDLPSYNEQFF
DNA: TGTGCCAGCAGTGAGGACCTTCCCTCCTACAATGAGCAGTTCTTC

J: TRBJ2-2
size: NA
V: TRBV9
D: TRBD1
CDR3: CASSDRGVTGELFF
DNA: TGTGCCAGCAGCGACAGGGGAGTCACCGGGGAGCTGTTTTTT

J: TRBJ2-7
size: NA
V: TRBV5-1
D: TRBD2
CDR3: CASSLSGGYYEQYF
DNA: TGCGCCAGCAGCTTGAGCGGGGGATACTACGAGCAGTACTTC

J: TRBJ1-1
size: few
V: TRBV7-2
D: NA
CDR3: CASSLPRPNTEAFF
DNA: TGTGCCAGCAGCTTACCCCGCCCGAACACTGAAGCTTTCTTT

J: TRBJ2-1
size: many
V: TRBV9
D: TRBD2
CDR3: CASSVEPSGVGEQFF
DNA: TGTGCCAGCAGCGTAGAGCCTAGCGGGGTGGGTGAGCAGTTCTTC

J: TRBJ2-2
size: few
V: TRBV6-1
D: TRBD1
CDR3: CASSDYDRAVTGELFF
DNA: TGTGCCAGCAGTGACTACGACAGGGCGGTGACCGGGGAGCTGTTTTTT

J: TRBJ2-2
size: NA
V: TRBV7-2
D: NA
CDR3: CASSSISGELFF
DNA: TGTGCCAGCAGCTCGATCTCCGGGGAGCTGTTTTTT

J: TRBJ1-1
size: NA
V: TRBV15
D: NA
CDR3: CATSRDQVTEAFF
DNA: TGTGCCACCAGCAGAGATCAGGTCACTGAAGCTTTCTTT

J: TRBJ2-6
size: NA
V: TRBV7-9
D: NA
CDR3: CASSLAGSGANVLTF
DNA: TGTGCCAGCAGCTTAGCTGGGTCTGGGGCCAACGTCCTGACTTTC

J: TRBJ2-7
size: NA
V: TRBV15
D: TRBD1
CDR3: CATSGTGLTHF
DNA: TGTGCCACCAGCGGGACAGGTCTAACCCACTTC

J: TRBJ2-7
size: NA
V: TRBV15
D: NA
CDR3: CATSRDTTGEQYF
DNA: TGTGCCACCAGCAGAGACACGACGGGCGAGCAGTACTTC

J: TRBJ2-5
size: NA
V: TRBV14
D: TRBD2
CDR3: CASSTGLAGVETQYF
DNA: TGTGCCAGCAGCACAGGACTAGCGGGAGTGGAGACCCAGTACTTC

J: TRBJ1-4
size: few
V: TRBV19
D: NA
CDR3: CASSIQGSNEKLFF
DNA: TGTGCCAGTAGTATACAAGGGTCCAATGAAAAACTGTTTTTT

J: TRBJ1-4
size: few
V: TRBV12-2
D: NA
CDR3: CASRFDRDRANEKLFF
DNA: TGTGCAAGTCGCTTTGACCGGGACAGGGCTAATGAAAAACTGTTTTTT

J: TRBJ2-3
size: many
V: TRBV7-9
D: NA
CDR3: CASSLGGMRVTQYF
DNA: TGTGCCAGCAGCTTAGGAGGGATGAGAGTTACGCAGTATTTT

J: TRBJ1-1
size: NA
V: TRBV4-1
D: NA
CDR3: CASSQDIGLKPQGAFF
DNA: TGCGCCAGCAGCCAAGATATTGGGCTCAAACCTCAGGGAGCTTTCTTT

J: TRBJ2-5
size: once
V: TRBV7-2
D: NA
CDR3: CASSLNGLGGETQYF
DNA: TGTGCCAGCAGCTTAAACGGCCTCGGTGGGGAGACCCAGTACTTC

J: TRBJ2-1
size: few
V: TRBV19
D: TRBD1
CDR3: CASSMRDRVANEQFF
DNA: TGTGCCAGTAGTATGAGGGACAGGGTTGCAAATGAGCAGTTCTTC

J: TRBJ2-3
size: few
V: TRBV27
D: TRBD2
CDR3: CASTPRGADTQYF
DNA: TGTGCCAGCACCCCGCGGGGGGCAGATACGCAGTATTTT

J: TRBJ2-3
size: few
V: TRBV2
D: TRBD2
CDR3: CASSERREGTQYF
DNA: TGTGCCAGCAGTGAACGTCGGGAGGGCACGCAGTATTTT

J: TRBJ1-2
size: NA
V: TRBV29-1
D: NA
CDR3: CSVGSAGDTYGYTF
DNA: TGCAGCGTTGGGAGTGCAGGGGATACCTATGGCTACACCTTC

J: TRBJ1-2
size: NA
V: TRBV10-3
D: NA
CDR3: CAITETQDYGYTF
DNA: TGTGCCATCACTGAGACACAGGACTATGGCTACACCTTC

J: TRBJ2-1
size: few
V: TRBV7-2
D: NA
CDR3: CASSLVGAGAYNEQFF
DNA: TGTGCCAGCAGCTTAGTGGGGGCGGGGGCCTACAATGAGCAGTTCTTC

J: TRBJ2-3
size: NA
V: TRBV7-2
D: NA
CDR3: CASSPQIEQYF
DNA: TGTGCCAGCAGCCCCCAGATCGAGCAGTATTTT

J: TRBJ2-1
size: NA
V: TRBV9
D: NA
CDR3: CASSVDSGPYNEQFF
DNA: TGTGCCAGCAGCGTAGACAGCGGGCCATACAATGAGCAGTTCTTC

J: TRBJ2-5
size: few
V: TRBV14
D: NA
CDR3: CASSQFLGRGGGETQYF
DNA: TGTGCCAGCAGCCAATTCTTAGGACGAGGGGGAGGAGAGACCCAGTACTTC